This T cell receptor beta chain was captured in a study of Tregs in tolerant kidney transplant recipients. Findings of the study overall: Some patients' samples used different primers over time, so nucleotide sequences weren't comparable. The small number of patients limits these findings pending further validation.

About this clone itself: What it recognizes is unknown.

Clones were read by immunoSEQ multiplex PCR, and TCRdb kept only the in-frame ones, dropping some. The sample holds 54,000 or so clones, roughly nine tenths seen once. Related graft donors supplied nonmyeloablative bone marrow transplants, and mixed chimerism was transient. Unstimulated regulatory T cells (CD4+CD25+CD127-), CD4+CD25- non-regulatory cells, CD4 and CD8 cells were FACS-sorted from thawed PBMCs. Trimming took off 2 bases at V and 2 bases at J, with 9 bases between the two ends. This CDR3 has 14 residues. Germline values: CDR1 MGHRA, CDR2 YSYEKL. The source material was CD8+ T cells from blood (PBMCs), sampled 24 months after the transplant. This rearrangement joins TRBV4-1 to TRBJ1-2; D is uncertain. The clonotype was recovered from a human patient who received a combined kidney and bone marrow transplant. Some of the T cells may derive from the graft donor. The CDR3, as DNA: TGCGCCAGCAGCCAACTTACAGAGAACTATGGCTACACCTTC. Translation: CASSQLTENYGYTF.